The 7 T cell receptor beta chains below all came from one sample that was sequenced in a study of sequential checkpoint blockade in melanoma. Sample treatment: randomized to nivolumab then ipilimumab (arm A) or the reverse (arm B). The protocol was immunoSEQ multiplex PCR, while the TCRdb copy is restricted to in-frame clones and leaves out a portion. The repertoire consists of 15,000 to 20,000 clones, with 55% to 75% occurring once and the leading ten covering over 15%. Specimen: CD8+ T cells sorted from blood (inferred from file names), collected from a patient given nivolumab and ipilimumab in sequence. These receptors were collected from a human donor with melanoma.

This chain joins TRBV18 and TRBJ2-5, with a weak D call TRBD1 (6 bases). The germline gives CDR1 KGHSH, CDR2 LQKENI. The CDR3 contains 13 residues. The V and J ends lost 5 bases and 4 bases respectively, with 11 bases between them. The CDR3 DNA sequence: TGTGCCAGCTCAACAGGGCGGAGAGAGACCCAGTACTTC. Translated, it gives CASSTGRRETQYF.

The V gene is TRBV5-4, the J gene TRBJ2-5; tentative D call: TRBD1 (5 bases). Trimming removed 5 bases from V and 2 bases from J, with 10 bases in between. The CDR3 sequence is 13 residues long. Germline values: CDR1 SGHNT, CDR2 YYREEE (reference sequence). CDR3 in amino acids: CASRPRQQETQYF. CDR3 nucleotides: TGTGCCAGCAGGCCCCGACAGCAAGAGACCCAGTACTTC. The whole variable domain, remainder taken from reference TRBV5-4 and TRBJ2-5, is ETGVTQSPTHLIKTRGQQVTLRCSSQSGHNTVSWYQQALGQGPQFIFQYYREEENGRGNFPPRFSGLQFPNYSSELNVNALELDDSALYLCASRPRQQETQYFGPGTRLLVL.

The table lists this clone with a count of one. The chain employs TRBV5-6 and TRBJ2-4; a weak D match, TRBD1 (5 bases). Deletions cut 1 base from V and 4 bases from J, with 9 bases between. The CDR3 is made up of 14 amino acids. The germline gives CDR1 SGHDT, CDR2 YYEEEE. CDR3 sequence (DNA): TGTGCCAGCAGCTTGACAGGCGCTAAAAACATTCAGTACTTC. It specifies CASSLTGAKNIQYF. Based on the CDR3 plus reference TRBV5-6 and TRBJ2-4, the full variable domain is DAGVTQSPTHLIKTRGQQVTLRCSPKSGHDTVSWYQQALGQGPQFIFQYYEEEERQRGNFPDRFSGHQFPNYSSELNVNALLLGDSALYLCASSLTGAKNIQYFGAGTRLSVL.

The CDR3 sequence: CASREEWGEQYF. CDR3 coding DNA: TGTGCCAGCAGGGAAGAGTGGGGAGAGCAGTACTTC. The chain links TRBV5-3 to TRBJ2-7; a weak D match, TRBD1 (5 bases). TRBV5-3 is annotated as an ORF whose role is uncertain. This CDR3 is 12 amino acids long. V lost 8 bases to trimming and J lost 7 bases, with 16 bases between them.

This clone has only one observation. Other DNA sequences within the sample encode an identical CDR3. The J gene is TRBJ1-2, the V gene TRBV9; D gene uncertain. The CDR3 sequence is 14 residues long. Trimming left V 4 bases short and J 4 bases short, with 14 bases between. The V gene's germline CDR1 is SGDLS and CDR2 YYNGEE. CDR3 in DNA: TGTGCCAGCAGCCCCAGCGGAGAAGGCTATGGCTACACCTTC. This codes for CASSPSGEGYGYTF.

The chain employs TRBV5-1 and TRBJ2-7; 10 bases are shared with TRBD2. The J segment lost 6 bases and the V segment lost 0 bases, leaving 15 bases of the junction unmatched. CDR1 is SGHRS, CDR2 YFSETQ, per germline. The CDR3 has 18 amino acids. This chain's CDR3 is CASSLDGTSVGDRTEQYF. The CDR3 DNA is TGCGCCAGCAGCTTGGATGGGACTAGCGTCGGAGACCGTACCGAGCAGTACTTC.

This clone appeared a single time. V usage is TRBV6-5 and J usage is TRBJ2-1, with 8 bases identical to TRBD2. CDR3 length: 16 amino acids. V shed 0 bases and J 2 bases; nucleotides not matched to a gene: 3. From germline, CDR1 is MNHEY and CDR2 SVGAGI. The chain's CDR3 is CASSYSSGGTYNEQFF. The CDR3, as DNA: TGTGCCAGCAGTTACTCCAGCGGGGGAACCTACAATGAGCAGTTCTTC.